What follows are 5 T cell receptor beta chains derived from one specimen sequenced in a study of T-cell reconstitution after alpha-beta-depleted transplantation in children. Unique molecular identifiers featured in how the TCRbeta library was prepared. TCRdb reprocessed the PCR reads with MiXCR, giving one entry per CDR3 protein. The top ten hold around two fifths of the sample, which has just under 350,000 distinct CDR3 sequences, under 20% seen once. The material was PBMCs, mostly from graft donor cells, obtained 360 days after TCRalphabeta/CD19-depleted stem cell transplant. The source is a male patient aged 2 to 10 who had a stem cell transplant for acute lymphoblastic leukemia, so the T cells may come from the graft donor.

This clonotype was counted many times. V usage is TRBV3-1 and J usage is TRBJ1-2; D gene uncertain. CDR1 is LGHDT and CDR2 is YNNKEL in the germline V gene (reference sequence). The ends were cut back, 3 bases at V and 8 bases at J, with 10 bases in the middle. The CDR3 spans 12 residues. For the CDR3, the DNA is TGTGCCAGCAGCCAGTACGCGCTGGGCTACACCTTC. The encoded protein is CASSQYALGYTF.

The chain is built from TRBV3-1 and TRBJ2-2, with no clear D. CDR3 length: 14 residues. The V gene lost 4 bases and the J gene lost 5 bases, with 11 bases spanning the gap. Germline lookup yields CDR1 LGHDT and CDR2 YNNKEL (reference sequence). CDR3 sequence reads: CASSPTLDTGELFF. The CDR3 DNA reads as TGTGCCAGCAGCCCGACTCTAGATACCGGGGAGCTGTTTTTT.

The chain links TRBV4-1 to TRBJ2-1; D is unclear. Germline values: CDR1 MGHRA, CDR2 YSYEKL. The CDR3 length is 24 residues. V lost 0 bases and J 3 bases, leaving 36 bases between the germline ends. CDR3 nucleotide sequence: TGCGCCAGCAGCCAAGAGGTCCAACTCGTCCCCACTGACTTGTCCCTTGGTATCTACAATGAGCAGTTCTTC. As protein: CASSQEVQLVPTDLSLGIYNEQFF.

This chain uses TRBV12-3 or TRBV12-4 with TRBJ2-3; D gene uncertain. V dropped 2 bases and J dropped 6 bases, with 9 bases sitting between them. The CDR3 covers 13 residues. The CDR3 spells CASSLNLWDTQYF. The DNA of the CDR3 is TGTGCCAGCAGTTTAAATCTCTGGGATACGCAGTATTTT.

This clonotype was detected ten times or more. The chain uses TRBV5-1 and TRBJ1-1, with TRBD1 identical over 10 bases. The germline gives CDR1 SGHRS, CDR2 YFSETQ. V lost 4 bases, J lost 1 base, and 7 bases stayed unmatched. The CDR3 has 16 amino acids. Here the CDR3 DNA reads TGCGCCAGCAGCATTTCCGGGACAGGGGCGAACACTGAAGCTTTCTTT. Amino acids: CASSISGTGANTEAFF.